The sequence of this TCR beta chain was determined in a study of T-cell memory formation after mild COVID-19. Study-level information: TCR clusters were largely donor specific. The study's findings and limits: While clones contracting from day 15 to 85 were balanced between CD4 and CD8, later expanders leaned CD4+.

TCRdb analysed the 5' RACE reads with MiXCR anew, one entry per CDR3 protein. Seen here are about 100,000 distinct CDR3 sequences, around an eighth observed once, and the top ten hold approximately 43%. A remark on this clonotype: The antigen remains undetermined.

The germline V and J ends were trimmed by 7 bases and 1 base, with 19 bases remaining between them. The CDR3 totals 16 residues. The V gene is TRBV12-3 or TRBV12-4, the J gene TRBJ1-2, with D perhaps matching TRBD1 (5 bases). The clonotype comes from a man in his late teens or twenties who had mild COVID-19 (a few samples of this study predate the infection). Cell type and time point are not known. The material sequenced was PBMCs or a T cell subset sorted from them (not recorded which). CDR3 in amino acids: CASKGLQEYHNYGYTF. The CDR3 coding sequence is TGTGCCAGCAAGGGATTACAGGAGTACCATAACTATGGCTACACCTTC.